The following is a T cell receptor beta chain sequence with its context. Its cognate antigen is unknown. Germline CDR1 KGHSH, CDR2 LQKENI. V lost 4 bases and J lost 0; bases outside the gene matches: 13. This CDR3 has 19 residues. Libraries were prepared by immunoSEQ multiplex PCR; TCRdb keeps only in-frame clonotypes and omits some of them. This table holds 850,000 to 1,100,000 clones, roughly 80% found once. The entry originates in a study of shared clonotypes between healthy human individuals. Study observations and caveats: Sharing across a handful of donors was seen in roughly 5% of naive CD4 clonotypes.

The chain combines TRBV18 with TRBJ2-4; TRBD1 agrees at 9 bases. The material sequenced was memory CD4+ T cells from PBMCs. The subset denotes: CD45RA-negative fraction. The clonotype was recovered from a man aged 18 to 30 in good health. Some clones in this sample may be carry-over from other donors' samples. CDR3 protein: CASSHGGTGQTLAKNIQYF. In DNA form, the CDR3 reads TGTGCCAGCTCACACGGAGGGACAGGGCAAACGCTAGCCAAAAACATTCAGTACTTC. Complete variable domain (other parts from reference TRBV18 and TRBJ2-4): NAGVMQNPRHLVRRRGQEARLRCSPMKGHSHVYWYRQLPEEGLKFMVYLQKENIIDESGMPKERFSAEFPKEGPSILRIQQVVRGDSAAYFCASSHGGTGQTLAKNIQYFGAGTRLSVL.